This TCR beta chain was documented in a study of cytomegalovirus exposure and HLA in healthy donors. This CDR3 has 15 residues. PCR used 60 Vbeta primers and 13 Jbeta primers. Method: immunoSEQ multiplex PCR; TCRdb's copy keeps in-frame clones and lacks some. Here the sample spans tens of thousands of clones, 65% to 85% being singletons. The TCR originated in a girl aged 2-10 years in good health and CMV-seropositive. Sequenced sample: PBMCs. This chain joins TRBV1 and TRBJ2-7; TRBD2, the table's D call, lacks a check against the DNA. TRBV1 is annotated as a pseudogene. CDR3 protein: CTSSQSPAPRYEQYF. In nucleotides, the CDR3 is TGCACCAGCAGCCAAAGCCCCGCTCCCCGCTACGAGCAGTACTTC.